In this sample, the clone carrying this TCR beta chain turned up a few times. The antigen is unknown. The data belong to a study of CD8 T cells in ankylosing spondylitis. Quantitative 5'-RACE was performed with molecular barcodes, and it yielded the TCR beta libraries. TCRdb reprocessed the 5' RACE reads via MiXCR and lists one record per CDR3 protein. The table records about 840,000 distinct CDR3 sequences, roughly 12% of them present only once. Germline loops: CDR1 SGHRS, CDR2 YFSETQ. The V end lost 4 bases, the J end lost 3 bases, and 13 bases lay between the germline ends. This CDR3 region has 15 residues. Findings of the study overall: Apparently characteristic of ankylosing spondylitis blood was a TCR beta motif (under ten highly homologous variants). Disease-linked clones were reportedly significantly enriched in matched ankylosing spondylitis synovial fluid. CD8+ disease-linked clones were present at relatively low frequencies in blood. Earlier reports found some motif variants in synovial fluid and blood in reactive arthritis.

The sample taken for sequencing was blood, either unsorted or a sorted T cell fraction (not recorded which). The sequence was obtained from a male donor with ankylosing spondylitis. This chain uses TRBV5-1 with TRBJ1-4, with D perhaps matching TRBD1 (6 bases). Here the CDR3 DNA reads TGCGCCAGCAGCATCACAGGGATGGCTAATGAAAAACTGTTTTTT. Translating gives CASSITGMANEKLFF.